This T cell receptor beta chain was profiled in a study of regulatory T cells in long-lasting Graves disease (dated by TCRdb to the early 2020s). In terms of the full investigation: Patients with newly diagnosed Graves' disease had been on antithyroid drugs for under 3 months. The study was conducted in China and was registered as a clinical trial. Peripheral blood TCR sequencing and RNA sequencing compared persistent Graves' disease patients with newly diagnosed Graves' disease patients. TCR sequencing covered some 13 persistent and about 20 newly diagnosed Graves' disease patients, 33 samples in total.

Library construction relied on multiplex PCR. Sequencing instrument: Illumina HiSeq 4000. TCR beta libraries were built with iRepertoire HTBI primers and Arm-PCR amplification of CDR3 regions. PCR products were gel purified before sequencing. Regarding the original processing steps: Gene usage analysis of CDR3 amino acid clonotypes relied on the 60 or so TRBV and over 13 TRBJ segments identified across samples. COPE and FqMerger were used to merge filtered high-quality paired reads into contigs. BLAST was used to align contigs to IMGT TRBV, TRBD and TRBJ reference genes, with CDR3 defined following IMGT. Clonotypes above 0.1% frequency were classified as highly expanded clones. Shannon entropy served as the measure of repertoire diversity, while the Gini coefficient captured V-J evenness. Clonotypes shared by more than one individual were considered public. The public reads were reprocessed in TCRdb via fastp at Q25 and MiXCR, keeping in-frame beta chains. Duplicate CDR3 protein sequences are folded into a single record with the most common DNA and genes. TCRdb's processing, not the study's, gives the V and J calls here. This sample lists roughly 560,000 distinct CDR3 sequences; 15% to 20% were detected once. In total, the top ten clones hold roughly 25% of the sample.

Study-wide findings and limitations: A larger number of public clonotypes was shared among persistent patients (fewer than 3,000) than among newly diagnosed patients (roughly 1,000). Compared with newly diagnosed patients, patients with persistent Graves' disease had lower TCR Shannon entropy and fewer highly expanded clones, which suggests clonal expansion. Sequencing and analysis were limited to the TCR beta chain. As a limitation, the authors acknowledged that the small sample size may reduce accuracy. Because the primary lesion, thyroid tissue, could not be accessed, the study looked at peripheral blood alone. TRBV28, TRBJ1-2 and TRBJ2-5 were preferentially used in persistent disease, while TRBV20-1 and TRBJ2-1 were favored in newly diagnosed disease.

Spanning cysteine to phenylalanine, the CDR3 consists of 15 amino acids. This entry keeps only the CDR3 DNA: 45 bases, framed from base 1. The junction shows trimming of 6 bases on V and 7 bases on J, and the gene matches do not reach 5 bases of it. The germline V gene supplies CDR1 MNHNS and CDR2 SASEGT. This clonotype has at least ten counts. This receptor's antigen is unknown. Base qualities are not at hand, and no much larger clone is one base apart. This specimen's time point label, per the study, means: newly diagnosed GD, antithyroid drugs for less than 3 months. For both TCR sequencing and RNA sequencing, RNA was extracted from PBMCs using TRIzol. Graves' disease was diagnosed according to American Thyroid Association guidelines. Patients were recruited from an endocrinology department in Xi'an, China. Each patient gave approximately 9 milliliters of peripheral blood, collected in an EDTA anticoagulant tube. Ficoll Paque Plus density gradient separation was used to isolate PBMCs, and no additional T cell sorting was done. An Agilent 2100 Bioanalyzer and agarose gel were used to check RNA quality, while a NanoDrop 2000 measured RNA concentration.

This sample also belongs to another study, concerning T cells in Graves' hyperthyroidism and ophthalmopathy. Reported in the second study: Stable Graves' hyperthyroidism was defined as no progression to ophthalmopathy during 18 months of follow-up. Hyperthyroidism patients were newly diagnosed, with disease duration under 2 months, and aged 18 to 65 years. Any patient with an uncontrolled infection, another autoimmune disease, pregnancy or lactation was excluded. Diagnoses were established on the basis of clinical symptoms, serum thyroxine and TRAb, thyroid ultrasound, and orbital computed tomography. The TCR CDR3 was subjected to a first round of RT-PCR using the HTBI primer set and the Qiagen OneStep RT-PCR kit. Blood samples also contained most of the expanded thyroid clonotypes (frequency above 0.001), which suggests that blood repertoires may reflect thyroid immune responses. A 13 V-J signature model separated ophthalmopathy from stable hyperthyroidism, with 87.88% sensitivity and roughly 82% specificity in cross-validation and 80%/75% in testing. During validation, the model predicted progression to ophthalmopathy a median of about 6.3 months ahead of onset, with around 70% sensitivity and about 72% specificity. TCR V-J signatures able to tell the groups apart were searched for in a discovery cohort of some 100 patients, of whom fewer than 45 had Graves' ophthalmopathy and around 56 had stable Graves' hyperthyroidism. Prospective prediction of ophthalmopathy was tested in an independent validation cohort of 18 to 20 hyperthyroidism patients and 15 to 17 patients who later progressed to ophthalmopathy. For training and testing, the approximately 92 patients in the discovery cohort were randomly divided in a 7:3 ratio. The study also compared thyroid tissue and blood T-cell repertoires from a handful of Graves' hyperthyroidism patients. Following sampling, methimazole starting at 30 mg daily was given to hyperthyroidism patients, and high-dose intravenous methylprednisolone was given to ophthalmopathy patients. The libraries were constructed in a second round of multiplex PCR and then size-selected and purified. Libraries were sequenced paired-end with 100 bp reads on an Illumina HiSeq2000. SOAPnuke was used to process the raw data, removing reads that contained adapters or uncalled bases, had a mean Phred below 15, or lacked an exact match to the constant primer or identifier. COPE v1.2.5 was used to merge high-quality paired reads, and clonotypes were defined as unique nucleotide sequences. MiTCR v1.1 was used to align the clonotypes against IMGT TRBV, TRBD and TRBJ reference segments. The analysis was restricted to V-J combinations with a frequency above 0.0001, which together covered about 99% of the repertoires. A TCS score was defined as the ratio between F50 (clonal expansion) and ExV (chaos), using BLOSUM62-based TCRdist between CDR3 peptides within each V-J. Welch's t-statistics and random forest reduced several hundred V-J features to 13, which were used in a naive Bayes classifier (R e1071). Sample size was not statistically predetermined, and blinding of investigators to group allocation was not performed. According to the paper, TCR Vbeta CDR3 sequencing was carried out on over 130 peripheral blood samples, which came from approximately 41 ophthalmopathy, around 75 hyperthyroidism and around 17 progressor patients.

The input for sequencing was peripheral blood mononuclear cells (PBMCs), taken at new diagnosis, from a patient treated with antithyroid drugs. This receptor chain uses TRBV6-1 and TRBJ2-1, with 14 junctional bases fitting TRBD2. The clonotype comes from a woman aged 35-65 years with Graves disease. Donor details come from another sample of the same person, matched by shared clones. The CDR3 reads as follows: CASRRLAGGVNEQFF. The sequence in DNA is TGTGCCAGCAGGAGACTAGCGGGGGGGGTTAATGAGCAGTTCTTC.